The clone carrying this T cell receptor (beta chain) was detected many times. The antigen is unknown. Germline CDR1 is SGHTA and CDR2 is FQGNSA. The CDR3 consists of 13 residues. V was cut by 5 bases and J by 3 bases, with 11 bases left in between. The data stem from a study of blood T cells in healthy people across ages. Looking at the study overall: Capture via template switching afforded approximately one barcoded beta molecule per two T cells. Overall study results and limits: Unknown CMV status may confound age-related changes in expanded clones.

A second PCR, run for about 6 to 12 cycles, used a sample-barcoded 5' primer plus a J-beta primer mix. MiXCR was run by TCRdb on the 5' RACE reads, yielding one entry per CDR3 protein. The profile shows roughly 680,000 distinct CDR3 sequences, roughly 21% of them singletons. The specimen was blood. This TCR was recovered from a man in his sixties or seventies in good health. The gene calls are TRBV7-2 and TRBJ2-7; D unresolved. This CDR3 is CASSETQIYEQYF. Here the CDR3 DNA reads TGTGCCAGCAGCGAAACTCAAATCTACGAGCAGTACTTC.